This TCR beta chain appears in the sequencing data of a study of shared clonotypes between healthy human individuals. CD45RO negativity and positive selection for CCR7 defined naive CD8 cells, a population that excluded terminally differentiated effector memory CD45RA+ cells. The junction had 1 base not matched to a gene; V was cut back by 3 bases and J by 4 bases. Looked up from germline, CDR1 is SGHAT and CDR2 is FQNNGV. The CDR3 has 13 residues. The protocol was immunoSEQ multiplex PCR, while the TCRdb copy is restricted to in-frame clones and leaves out a portion. The profile covers some 2 million clones, with approximately 94% appearing a single time and roughly 1% taken by the ten largest. In regard to this clone: Within the sample, other DNA sequences also encode this same CDR3.

Material: naive CD8+ T cells sorted from blood. This TCR derives from a man younger than 35 in good health. The chain is built from TRBV11-2 and TRBJ2-7; 9 positions agree with TRBD1. The CDR3 DNA is TGTGCCAGCAGCTTTGGGACAGGGTACGAGCAGTACTTC. It encodes CASSFGTGYEQYF.